Below are 32 T cell receptor beta chains sequenced from a single sample in a study of identical twins. In TCRdb, the 5' RACE reads were re-called with MiXCR into one record per CDR3 protein. The table has more than 600,000 distinct CDR3 sequences, approximately 18% seen once. These data were also filed under a second study, of T cells expressing NK-cell markers.

Material for sequencing was PBMCs. Every receptor here comes from a woman aged 18-29 years in good health.

This clonotype was counted ten times or more. The chain has TRBV20-1 and TRBJ1-4; D uncertain. The CDR3 is made up of 13 amino acids. With 0 bases removed from V and 5 bases from J, the gap between germline ends came to 7 bases. Germline CDR1 reads DFQATT; CDR2 reads SNEGSKA (reference sequence). CDR3 in amino acids: CSAREGGNEKLFF. The CDR3 coding sequence is TGCAGTGCTAGAGAAGGCGGGAATGAAAAACTGTTTTTT.

The V and J genes are TRBV5-6 and TRBJ2-7, with D possibly being TRBD2 (5 bases). V shed 1 base and J shed 4 bases, with 12 bases lying between them. Germline loops: CDR1 SGHDT, CDR2 YYEEEE. This CDR3 is 14 amino acids long. Here the CDR3 reads CASSLSVREYEQYF. The DNA of the CDR3 is TGTGCCAGCAGCTTGAGTGTGAGGGAGTACGAGCAGTACTTC.

This clonotype was observed a handful of times. The chain couples TRBV6-1 to TRBJ1-5; tentatively, D is TRBD1 (5 bases). This CDR3 has 14 residues. The ends were cut back, 2 bases at V and 3 bases at J, with 8 bases in the middle. Germline values: CDR1 MNHNS, CDR2 SASEGT. CDR3 nucleotide sequence: TGTGCCAGCAGTGAAACAGGCGACAATCAGCCCCAGCATTTT. Translating gives CASSETGDNQPQHF.

This clonotype occurred a few times. The gene calls are TRBV15 and TRBJ1-4; the D is unclear. The CDR3 extends over 15 amino acids. V was pared by 2 bases and J by 8 bases, with 15 bases between. Germline V gene data show CDR1 as LNHNV and CDR2 as YYDKDF (reference sequence). CDR3 region: CATSRLRELGEKLFF. The CDR3 DNA is TGTGCCACCAGCAGACTCCGGGAATTGGGGGAAAAACTGTTTTTT.

This chain links TRBV27 with TRBJ2-7; 7 nucleotides match TRBD2. The CDR3 is made up of 17 amino acids. After removal of 0 bases from V and 4 bases from J, the junction contained 12 bases not matched to a gene. Germline V gene sequence: CDR1 MNHEY, CDR2 SMNVEV (reference sequence). Here the CDR3 reads CASSLSGGLRVSYEQYF. CDR3 sequence (DNA): TGTGCCAGCAGTTTATCGGGAGGGTTACGGGTCTCTTACGAGCAGTACTTC.

This clonotype was counted only a few times. In DNA, the CDR3 is TGTGCCAGCAGTTCCATGGCTGAATACAATGAGCAGTTCTTC. As protein: CASSSMAEYNEQFF. V gene TRBV6-5 combines with J gene TRBJ2-1, with D unresolved. This CDR3 region has 14 residues. Germline lookup yields CDR1 MNHEY and CDR2 SVGAGI. V gave up 4 bases and J gave up 4 bases, with 11 bases separating them.

This clonotype was found a few times. The chain joins TRBV7-2 to TRBJ2-3, with 8 bases aligning to TRBD1. Germline V gene sequence: CDR1 SGHTA, CDR2 FQGNSA. The CDR3 loop spans 14 amino acids. J lost 4 bases, V lost 4 bases, and 4 bases had no gene match. CDR3 residues: CASSSQGGPDTQYF. The CDR3 bases are TGTGCCAGCAGCTCACAGGGGGGACCAGATACGCAGTATTTT.

The chain recombines TRBV20-1 with TRBJ2-1; D not resolved. The CDR3 sequence is 15 residues long. In germline, CDR1 is DFQATT, CDR2 SNEGSKA (reference sequence). The ends were cut back, 1 base at V and 7 bases at J, with 17 bases in the middle. CDR3 region: CSARAPAGSTNEQFF. The CDR3 nucleotides are TGCAGTGCTAGAGCACCGGCAGGATCTACGAATGAGCAGTTCTTC.

This chain uses TRBV5-1 with TRBJ2-2, with 10 bases fitting TRBD2. This CDR3 contains 16 residues. Germline-derived CDR1 and CDR2 are SGHRS and YFSETQ. Trimming removed 4 bases from V and 1 base from J; junction bases left unmatched: 4. In DNA, the CDR3 is TGCGCCAGCAGCCGGACTAGCGGATTGAACACCGGGGAGCTGTTTTTT. Translated: CASSRTSGLNTGELFF.

This clonotype turned up a few times. V is TRBV20-1 and J is TRBJ2-6; unclear D gene. V dropped 5 bases and J dropped 0 bases, with 8 bases sitting between them. Germline V gene lookup returns CDR1 DFQATT and CDR2 SNEGSKA (reference sequence). The CDR3 is 14 residues long. CDR3 sequence reads: CSASVSSGANVLTF. The CDR3 DNA follows: TGCAGTGCTTCCGTTTCCTCTGGGGCCAACGTCCTGACTTTC.

J is TRBJ1-2 and V is TRBV5-1; a possible D gene is TRBD1 (6 bases). The V end lost 6 bases, the J end lost 8 bases, and 26 bases lay between the germline ends. This CDR3 is 16 amino acids long. Germline-derived CDR1 and CDR2 are SGHRS and YFSETQ. Here the CDR3 reads CASTQGAGRGAEGYTF. CDR3 sequence (DNA): TGCGCCAGCACCCAAGGGGCCGGCCGGGGGGCGGAAGGCTACACCTTC.

This clonotype was seen a handful of times. The chain employs TRBV12-3 or TRBV12-4 and TRBJ2-5; 12 nucleotides line up with TRBD2. CDR3 length: 16 amino acids. After removal of 6 bases from V and 1 base from J, the junction contained 6 bases not matched to a gene. The DNA of the CDR3 is TGTGCCAGCAGCTACGGACTAGCGGGGCCCCAAGAGACCCAGTACTTC. It encodes CASSYGLAGPQETQYF.

The sample holds many counts of this clonotype. The chain employs TRBV20-1 and TRBJ2-2, with D perhaps matching TRBD2 (5 bases). CDR3 length: 15 residues. V lost 6 bases and J 2 bases, leaving 16 bases between the germline ends. Germline lookup yields CDR1 DFQATT and CDR2 SNEGSKA (reference sequence). The CDR3 loop is CSARRGGLNTGELFF. In nucleotides, the CDR3 is TGCAGTGCCAGACGAGGAGGCCTCAACACCGGGGAGCTGTTTTTT.

This clonotype was detected only once. CDR3 nucleotides: TGTGCCAGCAGTAAGGAATTCTCTGGAAACACCATATATTTT. It specifies CASSKEFSGNTIYF. The chain employs TRBV9 and TRBJ1-3; no reliable D call. V lost 5 bases and J lost 0, with 9 bases in between. The CDR3 is 14 amino acids. CDR1 is SGDLS and CDR2 is YYNGEE in the germline V gene.

The chain recombines TRBV5-1 with TRBJ2-7, with 7 bases that match TRBD1. This CDR3 contains 12 residues. J gave up 6 bases and V 4 bases, and 4 bases lay outside the gene matches. The germline gives CDR1 SGHRS, CDR2 YFSETQ. This CDR3 is CASSGQGVEQYF. The CDR3, as DNA: TGCGCCAGCAGCGGGCAGGGGGTCGAGCAGTACTTC.

The V gene is TRBV11-2, the J gene TRBJ2-7; D call uncertain. V gave up 5 bases and J gave up 0 bases, with 17 bases separating them. CDR3 size: 16 residues. Germline V gene lookup returns CDR1 SGHAT and CDR2 FQNNGV. Here the CDR3 DNA reads TGTGCCAGCAGCCCCTCATATGGGCTTAGCTCCTACGAGCAGTACTTC. It codes for CASSPSYGLSSYEQYF.

This clonotype appeared a few times. This chain joins TRBV5-6 and TRBJ1-2, with 7 bases lining up with TRBD1. The germline gives CDR1 SGHDT, CDR2 YYEEEE. The CDR3 is made up of 14 amino acids. Trimming removed 4 bases from V and 5 bases from J; junction bases left unmatched: 8. As DNA, the CDR3 is TGTGCCAGCAGCCTGGGACAGTCCATTTATGGCTACACCTTC. This sequence encodes CASSLGQSIYGYTF. The variable domain in full, completed from reference TRBV5-6 and TRBJ1-2, reads DAGVTQSPTHLIKTRGQQVTLRCSPKSGHDTVSWYQQALGQGPQFIFQYYEEEERQRGNFPDRFSGHQFPNYSSELNVNALLLGDSALYLCASSLGQSIYGYTFGSGTRLTVV.

This clonotype appeared a few times. This clone may be a read error of a much larger clone one base away. The V and J genes are TRBV24-1 and TRBJ2-3; no firm D call. From germline, CDR1 is KGHDR and CDR2 SFDVKD. V dropped 2 bases and J dropped 4 bases, with 3 bases sitting between them. The length of the CDR3 is 12 residues. CDR3 loop: CATSDSADTQYF. The CDR3 nucleotides read TGTGCCACCAGTGATTCCGCAGATACGCAGTATTTT.

The sample holds many counts of this clonotype. The chain uses TRBV5-5 and TRBJ2-3; D is perhaps TRBD2 (5 bases). The CDR3 consists of 12 residues. With 5 bases removed from V and 7 bases from J, the gap between germline ends came to 11 bases. Germline CDR1 and CDR2: SGHKS and YYEKEE (reference sequence). In DNA form, the CDR3 reads TGTGCCAGCAGTTTAGAGGGCAATACGCAGTATTTT. Its translation is CASSLEGNTQYF.

This clonotype was counted between two and nine times. The V call is TRBV29-1, the J call TRBJ1-1; no firm D call. V shed 3 bases and J shed 0 bases, with 8 bases lying between them. The CDR3 totals 13 residues. Germline assignment: CDR1 SQVTM and CDR2 ANQGSEA. This chain's CDR3 is CSVESSMNTEAFF. CDR3 in DNA: TGCAGCGTTGAGTCGAGCATGAACACTGAAGCTTTCTTT.

This chain uses TRBV30 with TRBJ2-7; D ambiguous. Germline V lookup: CDR1 GTSNPN, CDR2 SVGIG (reference sequence). The CDR3 loop spans 12 amino acids. Trimming removed 1 base from V and 0 bases from J, with 4 bases in between. CDR3 region: CAWSESSYEQYF. Here the CDR3 DNA reads TGTGCCTGGAGTGAGAGCTCCTACGAGCAGTACTTC.

The CDR3 reads CASLLVRGIQYF. The CDR3 DNA sequence: TGTGCCAGCCTCCTCGTCCGGGGCATTCAGTACTTC. V and J are TRBV12-3 or TRBV12-4 and TRBJ2-4; TRBD2 is a possible D gene (5 bases). This CDR3 comprises 12 residues. The V gene lost 8 bases and the J gene lost 9 bases, with 14 bases spanning the gap.

This clonotype was seen a handful of times. The CDR3, as DNA: TGTGCCAGCAGTCCCCCGGGACGGGCCCGGGTATATGGCTACACCTTC. As protein: CASSPPGRARVYGYTF. This chain links TRBV12-3 or TRBV12-4 with TRBJ1-2; D may be TRBD1 (5 bases). This CDR3 region has 16 residues. V was pared by 5 bases and J by 5 bases, with 21 bases between.

This clonotype was recorded a few times. The V gene is TRBV12-3 or TRBV12-4, the J gene TRBJ2-1; D may correspond to TRBD1 or TRBD2 (5 bases each). The CDR3 contains 17 residues. V was shortened by 3 bases and J by 2 bases, with 17 bases between the two germline ends. In DNA, the CDR3 is TGTGCCAGCAGTTTGGGTCGGGGCCAGACCCCCTACAATGAGCAGTTCTTC. It specifies CASSLGRGQTPYNEQFF.

The chain carries TRBV5-1 and TRBJ2-1; 8 nucleotides line up with TRBD2. Germline lookup yields CDR1 SGHRS and CDR2 YFSETQ. V gave up 0 bases and J gave up 9 bases; unmatched junction bases: 8. This CDR3 has 15 amino acids. Here the CDR3 reads CASSLEAPGGGEQFF. The CDR3 bases are TGCGCCAGCAGCTTGGAGGCCCCGGGAGGGGGTGAGCAGTTCTTC.

The table lists this clonotype with many counts. This rearrangement joins TRBV20-1 to TRBJ1-1; no reliable D call. The germline CDR1 and CDR2 sequences are DFQATT and SNEGSKA (reference sequence). Deletions cut 0 bases from V and 3 bases from J, with 2 bases between. CDR3 length: 11 amino acids. In nucleotides, the CDR3 is TGCAGTGCTAGAGATTACACTGAAGCTTTCTTT. Translation gives CSARDYTEAFF.

This clonotype was found a few times. The genes are TRBV11-3 and TRBJ2-3, with D possibly TRBD1 on 6 matching bases. This CDR3 region has 14 residues. Per germline, CDR1 SGHNT and CDR2 YENEEA. Trimming left V 5 bases short and J 5 bases short, with 14 bases between. CDR3 in amino acids: CASSPQGPQDTQYF. The CDR3 DNA follows: TGTGCCAGCAGCCCACAGGGTCCCCAAGATACGCAGTATTTT.

The genes are TRBV5-5 and TRBJ2-7; a possible D gene is TRBD2 (5 bases). V lost 5 bases, J lost 2 bases, and 17 bases lay in between. From germline, CDR1 is SGHKS and CDR2 YYEKEE (reference sequence). This CDR3 is built from 15 residues. The CDR3 protein is CASSLTGKTAYEQYF. Here the CDR3 DNA reads TGTGCCAGCAGTTTGACGGGGAAAACCGCCTACGAGCAGTACTTC.

This clonotype was counted only a few times. This rearrangement joins TRBV20-1 to TRBJ1-5, with D possibly being TRBD1 (6 bases). CDR3 size: 15 residues. Germline CDR1 and CDR2: DFQATT and SNEGSKA (reference sequence). The V gene lost 6 bases and the J gene lost 3 bases, with 18 bases spanning the gap. CDR3 bases: TGCAGTGCCGACCCGGCAGGGGCGTCCAATCAGCCCCAGCATTTT. It translates to CSADPAGASNQPQHF.

The genes are TRBV6-1 and TRBJ1-1; the D gene is possibly TRBD1 (5 bases). The CDR3 is 13 residues long. Germline lookup yields CDR1 MNHNS and CDR2 SASEGT. Trimming left V 5 bases short and J 8 bases short, with 15 bases between. CDR3 DNA: TGTGCCAGCAGTCCTCTCGGGGCTGTGGAAGCTTTCTTT. It is translated as CASSPLGAVEAFF.

CDR3 loop: CASNKGTGGGEQYF. The CDR3 region has the DNA TGTGCCAGCAACAAGGGGACAGGGGGGGGCGAGCAGTACTTC. The chain joins TRBV12-3 or TRBV12-4 to TRBJ2-7; 11 bases map to TRBD1. This CDR3 is built from 14 residues. V trimming: 7 bases; J trimming: 6 bases; junction bases outside the gene matches: 8.

This chain joins TRBV12-3 or TRBV12-4 and TRBJ2-7, with D hard to call. Deletions cut 5 bases from V and 5 bases from J, with 16 bases between. CDR3 length equals 14 residues. The CDR3 sequence is CASSLANFVNEQYF. As DNA, the CDR3 is TGTGCCAGCAGTCTGGCAAATTTCGTAAACGAGCAGTACTTC.